This TCR beta chain was sequenced during a study of T-cell reconstitution after alpha-beta-depleted transplantation in children. This clonotype turned up a few times. This CDR3 has 13 residues. Trimming removed 9 bases from V and 4 bases from J, with 10 bases in between. Preparation of the TCRbeta library was carried out with unique molecular identifiers. TCRdb passed the PCR reads through MiXCR, listing each CDR3 protein once. Of some 490,000 distinct CDR3 sequences listed, approximately 12% are singletons. This material consisted of PBMCs from the stem cell graft donor, taken from the stem cell graft. The receptor was derived from a human donor who donated a stem cell graft to a child with combined immunodeficiency. V and J are TRBV12-3 or TRBV12-4 and TRBJ2-6, with D perhaps matching TRBD1 or TRBD2 (5 bases each). The DNA for the CDR3 is TGTGCCAGTTGGGGGTCCGGGGCCAACGTCCTGACTTTC. It translates to CASWGSGANVLTF.